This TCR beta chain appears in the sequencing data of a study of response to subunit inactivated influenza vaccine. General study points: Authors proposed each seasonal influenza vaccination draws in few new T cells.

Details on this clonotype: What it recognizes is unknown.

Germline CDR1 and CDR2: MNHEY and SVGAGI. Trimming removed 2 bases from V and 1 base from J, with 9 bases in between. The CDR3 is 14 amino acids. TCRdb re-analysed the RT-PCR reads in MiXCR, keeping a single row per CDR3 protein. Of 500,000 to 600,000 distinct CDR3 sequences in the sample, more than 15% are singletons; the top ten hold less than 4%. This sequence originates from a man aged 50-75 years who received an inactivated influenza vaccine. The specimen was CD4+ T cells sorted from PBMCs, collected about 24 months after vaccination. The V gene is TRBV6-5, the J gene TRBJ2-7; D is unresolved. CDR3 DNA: TGTGCCAGCAGTTACGATAGTTCGTCCTACGAGCAGTACTTC. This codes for CASSYDSSSYEQYF.